This T cell receptor (beta chain) emerged from a study of vaccination effects on CD4 cells after COVID-19. The CDR3 extends over 13 amino acids. Germline V CDR1 and CDR2: MGHRA, YSYEKL. V was shortened by 0 bases and J by 5 bases, with 5 bases between the two germline ends. This clone has just a few counts. Antigen specificity is unknown. It was after nine to ten days of culture that CD4+ T cells were isolated. Vaccine recipients, nucleocapsid antibody negative, had no prior SARS-CoV-2 infection. Study results and caveats: Marked clonal contraction of both clone types appeared late after vaccination. In vaccinees who were healthy, merely 1 out of 255 vaccine-induced clones cross-reacted with common cold coronaviruses.

Sequenced by immunoSEQ multiplex PCR; TCRdb stores in-frame clones only, minus some. The top ten clones hold 9.5% to 12% of a sample with around 26,000 clones, around 67% of them seen once. This TCR came from a human donor who received a COVID-19 vaccine. The V and J genes are TRBV4-1 and TRBJ1-5; D remains ambiguous. The source was CD4+ T cells from PBMCs cultured without peptide, collected before COVID-19 vaccination. As DNA, the CDR3 is TGCGCCAGCAGCCAAGATAGGGATCAGCCCCAGCATTTT. Its translation is CASSQDRDQPQHF.